Included here is one T cell receptor beta chain sequence, with context. The CDR3 covers 14 residues. Germline loops: CDR1 MNHEY, CDR2 SVGEGT. V trimming: 4 bases; J trimming: 7 bases; junction bases outside the gene matches: 8. These data are taken from a study of blood T cell repertoires in COVID-19. Whole-study context: The United States, Italy and Spain provided the acute and convalescent COVID-19 samples. T cells, B-cell-depleted T cells, or PBMCs supplied cDNA or gDNA.

Study processing details: Reference gene primers were amplified, and this amplification served to estimate nucleated cell counts. Clones were read by immunoSEQ multiplex PCR, and TCRdb kept only the in-frame ones, dropping some. The DNA was the basis for D and trimming; V, J and clone size are from that table. The sample holds fewer than 90,000 clones, about four fifths seen once. Patients of the Seattle cohort, enrolled during active infection, were followed longitudinally. The J gene is TRBJ2-3, the V gene TRBV6-2 or TRBV6-3; 7 nucleotides line up with TRBD2. This sequence was found in a man aged 65-85 years with COVID-19, enrolled during active disease. The sequenced sample consisted of peripheral blood. The CDR3 spells CASSSRRLANTQYF. The DNA of the CDR3 is TGTGCCAGCAGTTCCCGGAGACTAGCAAATACGCAGTATTTT.